This entry features one T cell receptor (beta chain) sequence. What it binds is unknown. V lost 6 bases, J lost 6 bases, and 12 bases lay in between. CDR1 and CDR2 from the germline V gene are MNHEY and SMNVEV (reference sequence). This CDR3 has 13 amino acids. The beta constant-region primer was an equimolar mix of two oligonucleotides covering TRBC1 and TRBC2. Ligated cDNA was amplified by four rounds of PCR with nested alpha and beta constant-region primers and SP2. TCRdb re-derived calls from the UMI-ligation and nested PCR reads in MiXCR, one entry per CDR3 protein. The sample lists some 110,000 distinct CDR3 sequences; roughly 15% were seen once. This sample stems from a study of naive and memory T cell subsets. General observations from the study: Naive repertoires, especially CD8, held a few larger clonotypes, possibly memory cells re-expressing CD45RA.

The sequenced sample was naive CD8+ T cells from blood. This receptor was identified in a human donor in good health. The rearrangement uses TRBV27 and TRBJ2-1, with D perhaps matching TRBD1 or TRBD2 (6 bases each). The CDR3 sequence is CASRGGVTNEQFF. CDR3 in DNA: TGTGCCAGCAGGGGGGGCGTAACCAATGAGCAGTTCTTC.